This T cell receptor (beta chain) came from a study of tissue T cells after allogeneic stem cell transplantation. Regarding the study as a whole: Across patients, clones rarely overlapped, yet motif clusters were shared tissue-specifically. Blood and spleen captured only part of the tissue TCR repertoire.

Generated by immunoSEQ multiplex PCR, the TCRdb table keeps only in-frame clones and is missing some. Among about 26,000 clones listed, about 90% were seen once. With regard to this clone: The antigen remains undetermined.

The CDR3 has 15 residues. Germline CDR1 and CDR2: MNHEY and SVGAGI. The V end was cut by 2 bases, the J end by 4 bases, with 14 bases between. The chain is built from TRBV6-5 and TRBJ1-2, with a possible D match to TRBD1 (6 bases). Sequenced material: blood, taken before transplantation. This sequence originates from a male donor older than 55 who later had graft-versus-host disease after an allogeneic stem cell transplant. The DNA of the CDR3 is TGTGCCAGCAGTTACACTTACAGGGAAGGCTATGGCTACACCTTC. Residues: CASSYTYREGYGYTF.